The 11 T cell receptor beta chains given below trace back to one sample, sequenced in a study of neurological immune-mediated disorders. Via MiXCR, TCRdb re-called the 5' RACE reads, giving one row per CDR3 protein. The table shows about 55,000 distinct CDR3 sequences, with around 3.6% occurring only once. The sample taken for sequencing was PBMCs. All receptors derive from a man aged 25-40 years with multiple sclerosis.

Ten or more counts support this clonotype. The chain couples TRBV12-3 or TRBV12-4 to TRBJ1-4; D gene unclear. This CDR3 spans 11 amino acids. V shed 3 bases and J shed 7 bases, with 3 bases lying between them. CDR3 nucleotides: TGTGCCAGCAGTTTCGGTGAAAAACTGTTTTTT. This codes for CASSFGEKLFF.

This clonotype was detected ten times or more. The chain carries TRBV27 and TRBJ1-2; 7 bases fit TRBD1. Trimming removed 6 bases from V and 8 bases from J; junction bases left unmatched: 6. This CDR3 has 12 amino acids. Per germline, CDR1 MNHEY and CDR2 SMNVEV (reference sequence). The CDR3 reads CASRTGYGGYTF. Written as DNA, the CDR3 is TGTGCCAGCAGGACAGGGTATGGCGGCTACACCTTC.

Regarding this clonotype: A much larger clone lies a single base off, so this may be a read error. The V call is TRBV5-1, the J call TRBJ2-7; maybe TRBD2 (5 bases). CDR1 is SGHRS, CDR2 YFSETQ, per germline. The CDR3 is 14 residues long. With 4 bases removed from V and 4 bases from J, the gap between germline ends came to 15 bases. The CDR3 DNA reads as TGCGCCAGCAGCCCTCGGGGAAAGACTTACGAGCAGTACTTC. It translates to CASSPRGKTYEQYF.

This clonotype appeared a few times. At one end the junction does not follow the germline gene, possibly because of a read error. The genes are TRBV6-5 and TRBJ1-6, with D perhaps matching TRBD1 (6 bases). This CDR3 spans 14 amino acids. Germline loops: CDR1 MNHEY, CDR2 SVGAGI. In DNA form, the CDR3 reads TGTGCCAGCAGTTACGACAGGTTTAATTCACCCCTCAACTTT. This gives the protein CASSYDRFNSPLNF.

This clonotype was picked up many times. The J gene is TRBJ2-3, the V gene TRBV5-1, with D hard to call. CDR3 size: 16 residues. CDR1 is SGHRS, CDR2 YFSETQ, per germline. V was cut by 0 bases and J by 0 bases, with 11 bases left in between. This chain's CDR3 is CASSLGQQTSTDTQYF. DNA of the CDR3: TGCGCCAGCAGCTTGGGCCAGCAGACTAGCACAGATACGCAGTATTTT.

This clonotype was seen repeatedly, ten times or more. This chain joins TRBV28 and TRBJ2-7; 11 nucleotides match TRBD1. The J segment lost 6 bases and the V segment lost 4 bases, leaving 11 bases of the junction unmatched. This CDR3 has 16 amino acids. Germline V CDR1 and CDR2: MDHEN, SYDVKM. CDR3 residues: CASSWDRGRVRIEQYF. CDR3 nucleotides: TGTGCCAGCAGTTGGGACAGGGGGAGAGTGAGAATCGAGCAGTACTTC.

This clonotype has a count of ten or more. The genes are TRBV7-9 and TRBJ2-3, with 7 bases aligning to TRBD1. J gave up 5 bases and V 1 base, and 3 bases lay outside the gene matches. The CDR3 extends over 14 amino acids. The V gene's germline CDR1 is SEHNR and CDR2 FQNEAQ (reference sequence). This CDR3 reads CASSLGQGKDTQYF. DNA for the CDR3: TGTGCCAGCAGCTTAGGACAGGGAAAAGATACGCAGTATTTT.

This clonotype was observed at least ten times. The V and J genes are TRBV12-3 or TRBV12-4 and TRBJ2-1; 12 nucleotides line up with TRBD2. V shed 3 bases, J shed 5 bases, and the junction held 5 bases outside the gene matches. The CDR3 consists of 16 residues. In DNA, the CDR3 is TGTGCCAGCAGTTTGGGGCTAGCGGGAGGGGACAATGAGCAGTTCTTC. Translated: CASSLGLAGGDNEQFF.

This clonotype was seen at least ten times. The chain employs TRBV7-9 and TRBJ2-1; 11 bases are shared with TRBD2. Germline CDR1 reads SEHNR; CDR2 reads FQNEAQ (reference sequence). The CDR3 loop spans 14 amino acids. J lost 8 bases, V lost 5 bases, and 5 bases had no gene match. The CDR3 loop reads CASSRSGGAHEQFF. Written as DNA, the CDR3 is TGTGCCAGCAGCCGTAGCGGGGGGGCCCATGAGCAGTTCTTC.

This clonotype was detected many times. The V call is TRBV5-1, the J call TRBJ2-6; D remains ambiguous. CDR1 and CDR2 from the germline V gene are SGHRS and YFSETQ. The CDR3 covers 16 residues. Trimming pared 3 bases from V and 2 bases from J, leaving 12 bases between. The CDR3 DNA is TGCGCCAGCAGCTCAATGGCAGTGACTGGGGCCAACGTCCTGACTTTC. Its translation: CASSSMAVTGANVLTF.

This clonotype was seen repeatedly, ten times or more. The gene calls are TRBV10-3 and TRBJ1-2; D gene uncertain. This CDR3 is 15 amino acids long. From germline, CDR1 is ENHRY and CDR2 SYGVKD. V was clipped by 0 bases and J by 8 bases, with 16 bases between them. The CDR3 DNA reads as TGTGCCATCAGTGAGTCGAAGGTCGGAGGGCTCGGCTACACCTTC. Translation: CAISESKVGGLGYTF.